The sample holds a few counts of the clone carrying this T cell receptor beta chain. Data came from immunoSEQ multiplex PCR; TCRdb stores just in-frame clones and leaves some out. The data show about 44,000 clones, with 80% to 90% seen just once and approximately 1% held by the top ten. The CDR3 runs 16 residues. The V and J ends lost 4 bases and 1 base respectively, with 17 bases between them. Germline V gives CDR1 SGDLS, CDR2 YYNGEE. The sample is drawn from a study of T cell changes during pregnancy in multiple sclerosis. V is TRBV9 and J is TRBJ2-5; weak D call: TRBD2 (7 bases). The sequence was collected from a female donor with multiple sclerosis, enrolled in a pregnancy study. This specimen consisted of CD4+ T cells from peripheral blood mononuclear cells, obtained after pregnancy. The DNA of the CDR3 is TGTGCCAGCAGCCAAACCCCGGGGGGCACCCAAGAGACCCAGTACTTC. It codes for CASSQTPGGTQETQYF.